This passage covers 12 T cell receptor beta chains from one sample sequenced in a study of CD8+CD57+ T cells in acquired aplastic anemia. The study profiled TCR beta VDJ and CDR3 using genomic DNA as template. TCRdb called the reads again in MiXCR, with one record for every CDR3 protein. Of approximately 98,000 distinct CDR3 sequences listed, roughly two thirds are singletons. Patients selected for sequencing had displayed CD8+CD57+ cell expansion by flow cytometry. Source material: sorted CD4+, CD8+, or CD8+CD57+ T cells (not recorded which) from PBMCs. The receptors were sampled from a human donor with aplastic anemia.

The chain uses TRBV20-1 and TRBJ2-5; D is uncertain. This CDR3 comprises 15 residues. Germline V CDR1 and CDR2: DFQATT, SNEGSKA (reference sequence). The V end was cut by 0 bases, the J end by 0 bases, with 11 bases between. CDR3 DNA sequence: TGCAGTGCTAGAGATTCCAGCAGGTACCAAGAGACCCAGTACTTC. Translated, it gives CSARDSSRYQETQYF.

This clonotype occurred a few times. The chain couples TRBV25-1 to TRBJ1-6; D unclear. CDR1 is MGHDK and CDR2 is SYGVNS in the germline V gene. The V end was cut by 0 bases, the J end by 9 bases, with 9 bases between. The CDR3 totals 14 residues. The CDR3 sequence: CASSEYSQSSPLHF. In DNA form, the CDR3 reads TGTGCCAGCAGTGAATATAGTCAGAGTTCACCCCTCCACTTT.

CDR3 region: CASLVEGSEKLFF. For the CDR3, the DNA is TGTGCCAGCCTCGTTGAGGGTAGTGAAAAACTGTTTTTT. The V gene is TRBV2, the J gene TRBJ1-4; no clear D. From germline, CDR1 is SNHLY and CDR2 FYNNEI. Trimming cost V 8 bases and J 7 bases, with 14 bases left between them. This CDR3 is 13 amino acids long.

CDR3 nucleotide sequence: TGCGCCAGCAGGGACGGGGGCAGGGGAGGTATGAACACTGAAGCTTTCTTT. It translates to CASRDGGRGGMNTEAFF. This sequence joins TRBV5-1 and TRBJ1-1; D perhaps matches TRBD1 (6 bases). V was trimmed by 5 bases and J by 0 bases, leaving 20 bases between them. The CDR3 covers 17 residues. Germline values: CDR1 SGHRS, CDR2 YFSETQ.

The chain carries TRBV10-3 and TRBJ2-2, with 8 bases that match TRBD2. The J segment lost 6 bases and the V segment lost 10 bases, leaving 1 base of the junction unmatched. The CDR3 length is 11 residues. CDR1 and CDR2 from the germline V gene are ENHRY and SYGVKD. The CDR3 loop is CATGGAGELFF. Here the CDR3 DNA reads TGTGCCACCGGGGGGGCCGGGGAGCTGTTTTTT.

The chain carries TRBV29-1 and TRBJ2-2; D ambiguous. The CDR3 sequence is 12 residues long. V was cut by 4 bases and J by 7 bases, with 10 bases left in between. Germline CDR1 and CDR2: SQVTM and ANQGSEA. CDR3 nucleotides: TGCAGCGTTGTAGGTCGTGGCGGGGAGCTGTTTTTT. It yields the protein CSVVGRGGELFF.

The chain combines TRBV27 with TRBJ1-1, with D maybe TRBD1 (6 bases). Deletions cut 5 bases from V and 5 bases from J, with 12 bases between. Per germline, CDR1 MNHEY and CDR2 SMNVEV (reference sequence). This CDR3 spans 13 amino acids. CDR3 bases: TGTGCCAGCAGTATAAATAGGGGGACTGAAGCTTTCTTT. Its translation is CASSINRGTEAFF.

A word on this clonotype: One end of the junction varies from germline; a read error may be responsible. V is TRBV15 and J is TRBJ2-7; 8 bases agree with TRBD1. The CDR3 totals 14 residues. CDR1 and CDR2 (germline): LNHNV, YYDKDF (reference sequence). The CDR3 loop is CVTSRETGAAEQYF. The DNA for the CDR3 is TGCGTTACCAGCAGAGAGACAGGGGCAGCCGAGCAGTACTTC.

The rearrangement links TRBV7-3 to TRBJ1-1; no clear D. The CDR3 length is 13 residues. Germline V gene data show CDR1 as SGHTA and CDR2 as FQGTGA. Trimming removed 8 bases at V and 1 base at J, with 11 bases between. The CDR3 region is CASHRRENTEAFF. The CDR3 DNA is TGTGCCAGCCACCGCCGGGAGAACACTGAAGCTTTCTTT.

This clonotype came up once. The chain has TRBV19 and TRBJ2-6, with D uncertain. The CDR3 is made up of 13 amino acids. Looked up from germline, CDR1 is LNHDA and CDR2 is SQIVND (reference sequence). Trimming removed 7 bases from V and 0 bases from J, with 4 bases in between. The chain's CDR3 is CASTSSGANVLTF. DNA of the CDR3: TGTGCCAGTACTAGCTCTGGGGCCAACGTCCTGACTTTC. Variable domain in full (rest from reference TRBV19 and TRBJ2-6): DGGITQSPKYLFRKEGQNVTLSCEQNLNHDAMYWYRQDPGQGLRLIYYSQIVNDFQKGDIAEGYSVSREKKESFPLTVTSAQKNPTAFYLCASTSSGANVLTFGAGSRLTVL.

V and J are TRBV10-3 and TRBJ1-1; 7 nucleotides agree with TRBD1. The CDR3 totals 15 residues. Germline CDR1 is ENHRY and CDR2 is SYGVKD. Unmatched junction bases numbered 4, after V lost 0 bases and J lost 3 bases. CDR3 loop: CAISESGRGDTEAFF. CDR3 in DNA: TGTGCCATCAGTGAGTCCGGCAGGGGGGACACTGAAGCTTTCTTT.

The gene calls are TRBV9 and TRBJ2-6; D remains ambiguous. This CDR3 spans 13 amino acids. The V gene lost 5 bases and the J gene lost 1 base, with 4 bases spanning the gap. Germline V gene lookup returns CDR1 SGDLS and CDR2 YYNGEE. The CDR3 DNA is TGTGCCAGCAGAGAGTCTGGGGCCAACGTCCTGACTTTC. Translated, it gives CASRESGANVLTF.